Following are 18 T cell receptor beta chains from one sample sequenced in a study of blood T cell repertoires in COVID-19. Only in-frame clones appear in the TCRdb table, and some are missing; sequencing was by immunoSEQ multiplex PCR. The sample consists of 30,000 to 35,000 clones, approximately 86% of them appearing once. Sequencing input: peripheral blood. The receptor set was obtained from a man in his 70s with acute or convalescent COVID-19.

V is TRBV6-1 and J is TRBJ1-6; no definite D call. The CDR3 has 15 amino acids. Germline CDR1 is MNHNS and CDR2 is SASEGT. Deletions cut 1 base from V and 9 bases from J, with 13 bases between. The CDR3 sequence is CASSEGAGRRSPLHF. The CDR3 nucleotides read TGTGCCAGCAGTGAAGGTGCGGGAAGGCGTTCACCCCTCCACTTT.

This chain links TRBV29-1 with TRBJ2-1; 8 bases are shared with TRBD2. This CDR3 is 13 amino acids long. Looked up from germline, CDR1 is SQVTM and CDR2 is ANQGSEA. J gave up 4 bases and V 4 bases, and 3 bases lay outside the gene matches. For the CDR3, the DNA is TGCAGCGTTGGGGCTAGCGGGTACAATGAGCAGTTCTTC. The encoded protein is CSVGASGYNEQFF.

J is TRBJ2-5 and V is TRBV2; 7 bases agree with TRBD2. CDR1 and CDR2 (germline): SNHLY, FYNNEI. The CDR3 length is 14 residues. The V and J ends lost 3 bases and 5 bases, in that order; junction bases with no gene match: 6. Written as DNA, the CDR3 is TGTGCCAGCAGTGACCAGCGGGGAGAGGAGACCCAGTACTTC. Translation: CASSDQRGEETQYF.

The genes are TRBV29-1 and TRBJ1-1; the match to TRBD1 covers 9 bases. Looked up from germline, CDR1 is SQVTM and CDR2 is ANQGSEA. CDR3 length: 19 residues. V gave up 3 bases and J gave up 0 bases; unmatched junction bases: 17. CDR3 sequence reads: CSVESRRGQGIAMNTEAFF. CDR3 DNA sequence: TGCAGCGTTGAGTCTCGGAGGGGACAGGGAATTGCTATGAACACTGAAGCTTTCTTT.

The chain has TRBV7-2 and TRBJ2-3; D possibly corresponds to TRBD2 (6 bases). The V end was cut by 5 bases, the J end by 7 bases, with 19 bases between. Germline CDR1 SGHTA, CDR2 FQGNSA. The CDR3 has 15 amino acids. CDR3 sequence: CASSLEGRGRNTQYF. As DNA, the CDR3 is TGTGCCAGCAGCCTGGAGGGCCGGGGTCGAAATACGCAGTATTTT.

J is TRBJ2-5 and V is TRBV5-1; 7 bases are shared with TRBD1. The CDR3 covers 14 residues. From germline, CDR1 is SGHRS and CDR2 YFSETQ. After removal of 5 bases from V and 5 bases from J, the junction contained 9 bases not matched to a gene. CDR3 bases: TGCGCCAGCAGTCGGCCGGGACAGCGGGAGACCCAGTACTTC. Residues: CASSRPGQRETQYF.

There are a few counts of this clone. The chain employs TRBV28 and TRBJ1-4; tentative D call: TRBD1 (5 bases). CDR1 and CDR2 (germline): MDHEN, SYDVKM. Trimming stripped 6 bases from V and 8 bases from J, with 16 bases between. This CDR3 is 14 amino acids long. As DNA, the CDR3 is TGTGCCAGCAGATCTGGGGGGGACGTCGAAAAACTGTTTTTT. This translates into CASRSGGDVEKLFF. The full variable domain, completed using reference TRBV28 and TRBJ1-4, is DVKVTQSSRYLVKRTGEKVFLECVQDMDHENMFWYRQDPGLGLRLIYFSYDVKMKEKGDIPEGYSVSREKKERFSLILESASTNQTSMYLCASRSGGDVEKLFFGSGTQLSVL.

The genes are TRBV27 and TRBJ1-2, with 11 bases identical to TRBD1. The CDR3 runs 15 residues. Germline V gene lookup returns CDR1 MNHEY and CDR2 SMNVEV (reference sequence). J gave up 4 bases and V 3 bases, and 4 bases lay outside the gene matches. CDR3 coding DNA: TGTGCCAGCAGTTTGCTTGGGACAGGGGGCTATGGCTACACCTTC. This codes for CASSLLGTGGYGYTF.

The chain has TRBV6-5 and TRBJ1-5, with 8 nucleotides matching TRBD1. In germline, CDR1 is MNHEY, CDR2 SVGAGI. Losses at the gene ends were 4 bases for V and 5 bases for J; bases not matched to a gene: 7. There are 15 residues in the CDR3. The CDR3 coding sequence is TGTGCCAGCAGTTCCCCGGACAGGGCATATCAGCCCCAGCATTTT. Its translation: CASSSPDRAYQPQHF.

V is TRBV7-8 and J is TRBJ2-1; TRBD2 agrees at 11 bases. With V trimmed by 5 bases and J by 0 bases, 3 bases remained unmatched. Germline values: CDR1 SGHVS, CDR2 FQNEAQ. CDR3 length: 16 residues. CDR3 coding DNA: TGTGCCAGCAGCCAACTAGCGGGGGACTCCTACAATGAGCAGTTCTTC. This encodes CASSQLAGDSYNEQFF.

This rearrangement joins TRBV6-5 to TRBJ1-2; 8 positions agree with TRBD1. Per germline, CDR1 MNHEY and CDR2 SVGAGI. CDR3 length: 13 residues. The junction had 3 bases not matched to a gene; V was cut back by 6 bases and J by 3 bases. In DNA, the CDR3 is TGTGCCAGCAGGCGGACAGGGCACTATGGCTACACCTTC. This gives the protein CASRRTGHYGYTF.

This clone appeared once. V gene TRBV28 combines with J gene TRBJ1-5; D gene ambiguous. V was cut by 1 base and J by 15 bases, with 10 bases left in between. The CDR3 extends over 11 amino acids. Germline CDR1 reads MDHEN; CDR2 reads SYDVKM. CDR3 coding DNA: TGTGCCAGCAGTTTATCCGGCGAGCGGCATTTT. As protein: CASSLSGERHF.

The chain is built from TRBV7-9 and TRBJ2-7, with 8 bases identical to TRBD2. The germline CDR1 and CDR2 sequences are SEHNR and FQNEAQ (reference sequence). This CDR3 has 17 amino acids. The trim removed 3 bases at V and 2 bases at J, leaving 12 bases unmatched. The CDR3 DNA reads TGTGCCAGCAGCTTGGGCGTCGGCGGGAGGTCCGCCTACGAGCAGTACTTC. Its translation: CASSLGVGGRSAYEQYF.

The CDR3: CASSVEASGSSWELFF. The CDR3 nucleotides read TGTGCCAGCAGCGTAGAGGCTAGCGGGAGTTCGTGGGAGCTGTTTTTT. The chain recombines TRBV9 with TRBJ2-2; TRBD2 aligns across 10 bases. The V gene's germline CDR1 is SGDLS and CDR2 YYNGEE. The J segment lost 9 bases and the V segment lost 0 bases, leaving 8 bases of the junction unmatched. CDR3 length equals 16 residues.

The CDR3 coding sequence is TGTGCCAGCAGTTACGGCGCGGGAGCCTACAATGAGCAGTTCTTC. Translated: CASSYGAGAYNEQFF. This chain uses TRBV6-6 with TRBJ2-1; 7 bases fit TRBD2. The CDR3 spans 15 residues. V lost 2 bases, J lost 2 bases, and 3 bases stayed unmatched. Per the germline V gene, CDR1 is MNHNY and CDR2 is SVGAGI (reference sequence).

The chain is built from TRBV6-2 or TRBV6-3 and TRBJ2-7, with 7 bases lining up with TRBD2. From germline, CDR1 is MNHEY and CDR2 SVGEGT. J gave up 4 bases and V 5 bases, and 23 bases lay outside the gene matches. This CDR3 has 19 amino acids. CDR3 nucleotide sequence: TGTGCCAGCAGTCTACTCGAAGGGCTAGCGGCCCCAAATGAGTACGAGCAGTACTTC. Translation: CASSLLEGLAAPNEYEQYF.

V and J are TRBV25-1 and TRBJ1-4; TRBD1 is a possible D gene (6 bases). CDR1 and CDR2 (germline): MGHDK, SYGVNS. With 8 bases removed from V and 7 bases from J, the gap between germline ends came to 14 bases. The CDR3 has 13 amino acids. The CDR3, as DNA: TGTGCCAGCGGGGTGGGGGCGCGTGAAAAACTGTTTTTT. Translated, it gives CASGVGAREKLFF.

The chain recombines TRBV18 with TRBJ1-2; D ambiguous. Germline V gene sequence: CDR1 KGHSH, CDR2 LQKENI. With 1 base removed from V and 3 bases from J, the gap between germline ends came to 9 bases. The CDR3 has 14 amino acids. The CDR3: CASSPREFDYGYTF. The CDR3 nucleotides read TGTGCCAGCTCACCACGTGAGTTCGACTATGGCTACACCTTC. The whole variable domain, remainder taken from reference TRBV18 and TRBJ1-2, is NAGVMQNPRHLVRRRGQEARLRCSPMKGHSHVYWYRQLPEEGLKFMVYLQKENIIDESGMPKERFSAEFPKEGPSILRIQQVVRGDSAAYFCASSPREFDYGYTFGSGTRLTVV.